This TCR beta chain comes out of a study of blood T cells in healthy people across ages. Regarding the study as a whole: Roughly linearly, TCR beta diversity per million T cells fell as age increased.

On this clonotype itself: The antigen is undetermined.

The authors ran a second PCR of about 7 to 11 cycles using a sample-barcoded 5' primer and a J-beta primer mix. TCRdb processed the 5' RACE reads anew with MiXCR; each CDR3 protein has one entry. The sample carries approximately 690,000 distinct CDR3 sequences, about 43% recorded once. The sequenced material came from blood. This receptor was identified in a man older than 75 in good health.

The CDR3 protein is CSATHSETQYF. The CDR3 bases are TGCAGTGCTACACACAGCGAGACCCAGTACTTC. The chain combines TRBV20-1 with TRBJ2-5; no firm D call. Germline loops: CDR1 DFQATT, CDR2 SNEGSKA (reference sequence). The CDR3 contains 11 residues. Trimming removed 4 bases from V and 5 bases from J, with 8 bases in between.